This T cell receptor beta chain was recorded in a study of blood T cell repertoires in COVID-19. TCRdb keeps only in-frame clones here, not all; method: immunoSEQ multiplex PCR. The sample consists of about 33,000 clones, around 73% of them appearing once. J gave up 1 base and V 11 bases, and 8 bases lay outside the gene matches. Germline assignment: CDR1 LNHDA and CDR2 SQIVND (reference sequence). CDR3 length: 14 amino acids. Input material: peripheral blood. The rearrangement joins TRBV19 to TRBJ2-3; 8 nucleotides match TRBD1. This receptor was obtained from a man between 65 and 80 years old with acute or convalescent COVID-19. In nucleotides, the CDR3 is TGTGCCTCGAGTGTGGACAGGGGCACAGATACGCAGTATTTT. Amino acids: CASSVDRGTDTQYF.